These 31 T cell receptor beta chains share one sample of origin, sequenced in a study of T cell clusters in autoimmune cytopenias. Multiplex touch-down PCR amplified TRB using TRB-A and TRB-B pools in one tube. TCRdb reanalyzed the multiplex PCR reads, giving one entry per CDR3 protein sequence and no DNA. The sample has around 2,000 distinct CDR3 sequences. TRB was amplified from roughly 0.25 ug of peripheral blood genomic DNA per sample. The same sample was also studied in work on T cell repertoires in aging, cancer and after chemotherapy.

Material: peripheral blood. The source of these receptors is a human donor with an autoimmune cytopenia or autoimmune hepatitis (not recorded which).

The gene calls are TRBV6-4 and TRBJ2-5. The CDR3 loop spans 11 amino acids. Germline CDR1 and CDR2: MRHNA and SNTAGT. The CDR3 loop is CASSAQETQYF.

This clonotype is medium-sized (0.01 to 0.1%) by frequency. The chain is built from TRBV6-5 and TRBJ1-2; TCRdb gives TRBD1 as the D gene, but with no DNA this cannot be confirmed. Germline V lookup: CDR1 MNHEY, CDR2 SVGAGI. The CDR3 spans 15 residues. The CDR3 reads CASSYDGGSNYGYTF.

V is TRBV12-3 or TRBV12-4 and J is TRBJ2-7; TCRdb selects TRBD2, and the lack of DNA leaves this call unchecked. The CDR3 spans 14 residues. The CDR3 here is CASSLEGGPYEQYF.

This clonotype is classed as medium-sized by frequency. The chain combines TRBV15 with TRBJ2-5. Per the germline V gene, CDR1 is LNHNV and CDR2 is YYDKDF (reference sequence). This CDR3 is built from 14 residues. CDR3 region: CATSRELAPETQYF.

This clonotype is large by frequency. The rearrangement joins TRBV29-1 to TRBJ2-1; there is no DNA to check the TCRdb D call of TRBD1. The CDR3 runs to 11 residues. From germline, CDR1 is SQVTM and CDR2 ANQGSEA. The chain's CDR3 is CSVQRGNEQFF.

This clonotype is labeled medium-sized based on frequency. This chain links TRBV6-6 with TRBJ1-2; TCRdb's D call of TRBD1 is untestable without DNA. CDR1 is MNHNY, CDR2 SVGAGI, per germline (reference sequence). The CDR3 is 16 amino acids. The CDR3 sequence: CASTHEMLGASYGYTF.

CDR3 sequence reads: CASSPRGGLAKNIQYF. The chain has TRBV5-4 and TRBJ2-4; the TCRdb D gene call, TRBD1, has no DNA to confirm it. The germline gives CDR1 SGHNT, CDR2 YYREEE (reference sequence). The CDR3 contains 16 residues.

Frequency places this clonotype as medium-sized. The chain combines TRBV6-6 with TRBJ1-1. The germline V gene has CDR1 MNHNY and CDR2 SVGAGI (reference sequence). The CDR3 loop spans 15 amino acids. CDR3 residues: CASGNLGGENTEAFF.

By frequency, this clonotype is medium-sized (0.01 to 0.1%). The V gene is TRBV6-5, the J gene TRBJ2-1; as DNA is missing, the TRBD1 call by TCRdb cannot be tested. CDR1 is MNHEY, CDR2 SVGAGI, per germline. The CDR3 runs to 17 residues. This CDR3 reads CASSYSSGQGGRSEQFF.

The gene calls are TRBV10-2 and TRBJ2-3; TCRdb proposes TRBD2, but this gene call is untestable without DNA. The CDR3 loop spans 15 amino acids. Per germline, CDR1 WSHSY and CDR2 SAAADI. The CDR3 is CASSVKGAGGETQYF.

The CDR3: CASSPRGPPIEKLFF. The rearrangement joins TRBV18 to TRBJ1-4; no DNA is available, so the TRBD1 call from TCRdb remains unchecked. The V gene's germline CDR1 is KGHSH and CDR2 LQKENI. The CDR3 runs to 15 residues.

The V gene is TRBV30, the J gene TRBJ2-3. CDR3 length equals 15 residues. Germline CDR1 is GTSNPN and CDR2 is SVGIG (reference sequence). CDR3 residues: CAWISTQMGTDTQYF. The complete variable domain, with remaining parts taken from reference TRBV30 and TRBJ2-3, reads SQTIHQWPATLVQPVGSPLSLECTVEGTSNPNLYWYRQAAGRGLQLLFYSVGIGQISSEVPQNLSASRPQDRQFILSSKKLLLSDSGFYLCAWISTQMGTDTQYFGPGTRLTVL.

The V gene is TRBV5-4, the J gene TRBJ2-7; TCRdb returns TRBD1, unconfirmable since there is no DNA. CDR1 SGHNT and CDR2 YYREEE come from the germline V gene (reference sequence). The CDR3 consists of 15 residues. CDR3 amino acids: CASSPGQGSSYEQYF.

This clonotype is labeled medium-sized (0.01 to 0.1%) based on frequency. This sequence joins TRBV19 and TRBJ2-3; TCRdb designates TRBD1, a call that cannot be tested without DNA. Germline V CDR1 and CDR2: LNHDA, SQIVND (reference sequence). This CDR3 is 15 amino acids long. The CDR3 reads CATSSRGLATDTQYF.

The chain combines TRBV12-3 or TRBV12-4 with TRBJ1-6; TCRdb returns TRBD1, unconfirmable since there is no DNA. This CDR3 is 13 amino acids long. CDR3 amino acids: CASNRELGSPLHF.

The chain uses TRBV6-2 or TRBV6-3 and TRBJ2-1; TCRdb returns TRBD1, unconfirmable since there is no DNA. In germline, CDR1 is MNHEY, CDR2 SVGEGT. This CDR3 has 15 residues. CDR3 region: CASSRAGSSYNEQFF.

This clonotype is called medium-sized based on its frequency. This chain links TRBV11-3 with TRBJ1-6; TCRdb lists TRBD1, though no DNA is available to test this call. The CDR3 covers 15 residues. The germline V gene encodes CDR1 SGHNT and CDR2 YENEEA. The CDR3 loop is CASSGGRSTVSPLHF.

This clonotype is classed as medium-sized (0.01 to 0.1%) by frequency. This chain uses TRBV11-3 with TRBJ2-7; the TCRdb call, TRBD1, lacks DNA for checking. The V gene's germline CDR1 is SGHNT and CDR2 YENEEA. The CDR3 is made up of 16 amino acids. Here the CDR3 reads CASSLDRGNRIYEQYF.

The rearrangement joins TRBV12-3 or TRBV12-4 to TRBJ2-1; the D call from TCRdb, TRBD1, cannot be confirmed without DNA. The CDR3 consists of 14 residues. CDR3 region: CASSSLGQNNEQFF.

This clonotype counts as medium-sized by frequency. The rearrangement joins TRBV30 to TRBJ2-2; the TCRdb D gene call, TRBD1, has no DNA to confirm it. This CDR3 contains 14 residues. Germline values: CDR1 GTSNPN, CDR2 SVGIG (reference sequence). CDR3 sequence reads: CAWRTGGASGELFF.

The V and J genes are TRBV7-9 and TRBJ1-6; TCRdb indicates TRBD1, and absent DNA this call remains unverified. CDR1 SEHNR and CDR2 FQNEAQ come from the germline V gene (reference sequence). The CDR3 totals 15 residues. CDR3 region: CASSRGPHHNSPLHF. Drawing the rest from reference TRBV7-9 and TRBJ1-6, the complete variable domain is DTGVSQNPRHKITKRGQNVTFRCDPISEHNRLYWYRQTLGQGPEFLTYFQNEAQLEKSRLLSDRFSAERPKGSFSTLEIQRTEQGDSAMYLCASSRGPHHNSPLHFGNGTRLTVT.

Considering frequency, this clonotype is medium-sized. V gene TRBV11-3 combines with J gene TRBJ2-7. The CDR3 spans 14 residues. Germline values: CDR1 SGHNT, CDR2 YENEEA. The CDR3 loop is CASSLYGSTYEQYF.

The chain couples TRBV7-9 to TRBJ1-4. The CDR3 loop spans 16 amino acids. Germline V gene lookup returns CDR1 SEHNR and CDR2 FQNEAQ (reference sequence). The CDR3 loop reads CASRSGTPRRGEKLFF. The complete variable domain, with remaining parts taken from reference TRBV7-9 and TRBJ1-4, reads DTGVSQNPRHKITKRGQNVTFRCDPISEHNRLYWYRQTLGQGPEFLTYFQNEAQLEKSRLLSDRFSAERPKGSFSTLEIQRTEQGDSAMYLCASRSGTPRRGEKLFFGSGTQLSVL.

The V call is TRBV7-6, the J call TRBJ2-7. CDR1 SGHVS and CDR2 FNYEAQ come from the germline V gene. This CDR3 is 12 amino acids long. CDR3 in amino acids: CASSPSGYEQYF. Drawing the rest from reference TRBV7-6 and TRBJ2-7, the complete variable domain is GAGVSQSPRYKVTKRGQDVALRCDPISGHVSLYWYRQALGQGPEFLTYFNYEAQQDKSGLPNDRFSAERPEGSISTLTIQRTEQRDSAMYRCASSPSGYEQYFGPGTRLTVT.

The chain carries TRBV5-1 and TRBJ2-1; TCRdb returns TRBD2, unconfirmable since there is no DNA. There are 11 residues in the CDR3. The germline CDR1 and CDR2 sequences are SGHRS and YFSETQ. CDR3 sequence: CASSFGLEQFF.

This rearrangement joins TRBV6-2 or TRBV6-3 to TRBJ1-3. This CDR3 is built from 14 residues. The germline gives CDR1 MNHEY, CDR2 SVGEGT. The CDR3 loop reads CASTERESGNTIYF.

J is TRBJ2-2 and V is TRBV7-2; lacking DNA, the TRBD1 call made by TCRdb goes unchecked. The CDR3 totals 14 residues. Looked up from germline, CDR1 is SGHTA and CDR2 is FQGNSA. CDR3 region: CAGDTGANTGELFF.

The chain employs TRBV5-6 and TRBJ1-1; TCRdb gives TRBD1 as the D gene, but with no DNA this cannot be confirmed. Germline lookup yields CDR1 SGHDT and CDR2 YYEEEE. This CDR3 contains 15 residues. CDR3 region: CASSLGLLGGTEAFF.

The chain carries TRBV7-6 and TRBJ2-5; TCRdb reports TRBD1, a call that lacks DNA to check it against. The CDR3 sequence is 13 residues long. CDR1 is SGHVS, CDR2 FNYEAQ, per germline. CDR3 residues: CASSLGTEETQYF.

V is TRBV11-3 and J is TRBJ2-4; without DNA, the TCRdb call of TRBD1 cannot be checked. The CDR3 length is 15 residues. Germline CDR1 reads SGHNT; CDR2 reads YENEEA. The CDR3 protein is CASSSGQGGVDIQYF.

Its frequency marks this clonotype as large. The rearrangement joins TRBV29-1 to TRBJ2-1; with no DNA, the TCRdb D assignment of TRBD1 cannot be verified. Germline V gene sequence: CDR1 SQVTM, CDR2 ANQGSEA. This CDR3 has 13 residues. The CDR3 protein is CSVVRALGDEQFF.